This entry describes one T cell receptor (beta chain). Its antigen remains unknown. The entry originates in a study of siplizumab effects on memory and regulatory T cells. Study observations and caveats: The study found that mappable alloreactive CD4+ clones averaged around 69% Treg-derived with siplizumab and more than 25% in controls. Roughly 80-95% of proliferating CD4+ or CD8+ clones defied assignment to a naive or memory phenotype. Memory cells seemed less diverse than naive T cells, which also seemed major contributors to the alloresponse.

Germline loops: CDR1 ENHRY, CDR2 SYGVKD. There are 14 residues in the CDR3. The J segment lost 2 bases and the V segment lost 3 bases, leaving 3 bases of the junction unmatched. Some clones are missing from TCRdb's copy, which holds only in-frame ones; the method was immunoSEQ multiplex PCR. There are roughly 7,100 clones in the sample; roughly 38% occur only once, and about 17% lies in the top ten. The mixed lymphocyte reaction cells were grown together in coculture at 37°C for about six days. The origin of this receptor is a human donor in good health; the cells came from an allogeneic mixed lymphocyte reaction. The rearrangement joins TRBV10-3 to TRBJ2-7; 8 bases are a match to TRBD2. Sequenced: CFSE-low (dividing) CD8+ T cells sorted from an allogeneic mixed lymphocyte reaction. The CDR3 spells CAISDLAGTYEQYF. The CDR3 DNA reads as TGTGCCATCAGTGATTTAGCGGGGACCTACGAGCAGTACTTC.